The rows below give T cell receptor beta chains drawn from one sample of a study of HIV-infected patients and healthy controls. Via MiXCR, TCRdb re-called the 5' RACE reads, giving one row per CDR3 protein. The table shows under 70,000 distinct CDR3 sequences, with roughly 21% occurring only once. The sequenced material came from CD4+ T cells from blood. Every receptor here comes from a human donor in good health. Each CDR3 is given with its conserved first and last residue. The order of the fields is CDR3 length, V gene, clone size, D gene, J gene, CDR3 protein, CDR3 DNA. A D gene is named only where the DNA matches it firmly. Rows may omit the clone size; those that give it use once, few, many or a size class.

11	TRBV2	few	NA	TRBJ1-1	CASNGWTEAFF	TGTGCCAGCAACGGGTGGACTGAAGCTTTCTTT
13	TRBV15	many	NA	TRBJ2-5	CATSRATQETQYF	TGTGCCACCAGCAGGGCCACCCAAGAGACCCAGTACTTC
14	TRBV6-5	few	TRBD2	TRBJ2-1	CASSPGLARSEQFF	TGTGCCAGCAGTCCGGGACTAGCCAGGAGTGAGCAGTTCTTC
15	TRBV18	NA	TRBD1	TRBJ2-7	CASSRGQGLSYEQYF	TGTGCCAGCTCACGTGGACAGGGCCTCTCCTACGAGCAGTACTTC
13	TRBV6-5	NA	TRBD1	TRBJ2-3	CASSSRGSNTQYF	TGTGCCAGCAGTTCCAGGGGGAGTAATACGCAGTATTTT
13	TRBV28	NA	NA	TRBJ2-7	CASSLPKPGEQYF	TGTGCCAGCAGTTTGCCAAAACCGGGCGAGCAGTACTTC
16	TRBV4-3	many	NA	TRBJ1-6	CASSQDGGAGGSPLHF	TGCGCCAGCAGCCAAGATGGAGGGGCAGGAGGGTCACCCCTCCACTTT
15	TRBV5-1	NA	TRBD1	TRBJ2-7	CASSTLPGQGYEQYF	TGCGCCAGCAGTACGCTCCCGGGACAGGGCTACGAGCAGTACTTC
18	TRBV11-3	many	TRBD2	TRBJ2-7	CASSPTLGLAGISYEQYF	TGTGCCAGCAGCCCGACCCTGGGACTAGCGGGGATCTCCTACGAGCAGTACTTC
14	TRBV18	NA	TRBD2	TRBJ2-1	CASSSGTRRNEQFF	TGTGCCAGCTCAAGTGGGACTAGAAGGAATGAGCAGTTCTTC
14	TRBV20-1	many	TRBD2	TRBJ2-7	CSAPPVAGAYEQYF	TGCAGTGCACCTCCAGTAGCGGGAGCCTACGAGCAGTACTTC
15	TRBV6-5	few	NA	TRBJ1-1	CASSYDTSPGTEAFF	TGTGCCAGCAGTTACGACACCTCCCCAGGCACTGAAGCTTTCTTT
17	TRBV6-6	many	NA	TRBJ2-7	CASSSENAGSVTYEQYF	TGTGCCAGCAGTTCCGAAAACGCCGGGTCAGTGACCTACGAGCAGTACTTC
13	TRBV29-1	many	TRBD2	TRBJ2-1	CSVAGDRLGEQFF	TGCAGCGTGGCGGGAGACCGGCTCGGTGAGCAGTTCTTC
15	TRBV6-2/TRBV6-3	many	NA	TRBJ1-5	CASRLAGTINQPQHF	TGTGCCAGCAGACTCGCCGGGACCATAAATCAGCCCCAGCATTTT
14	TRBV20-1	few	NA	TRBJ1-5	CSARDALSNQPQHF	TGCAGTGCTAGAGACGCGCTCTCCAATCAGCCCCAGCATTTT
15	TRBV7-2	NA	NA	TRBJ1-3	CASRPQGGSGNTIYF	TGTGCCAGCAGACCACAGGGTGGCTCTGGAAACACCATATATTTT
15	TRBV29-1	NA	TRBD2	TRBJ2-3	CSVEREGPGTDTQYF	TGCAGCGTTGAGCGGGAGGGCCCGGGGACAGATACGCAGTATTTT
15	TRBV5-1	many	NA	TRBJ1-2	CASSLGGSPGYGYTF	TGCGCCAGCAGCTTGGGGGGATCTCCTGGCTATGGCTACACCTTC
17	TRBV11-2	NA	TRBD2	TRBJ2-5	CASSPGTSGSRQETQYF	TGTGCCAGCAGCCCAGGGACTAGCGGGAGTAGACAAGAGACCCAGTACTTC
17	TRBV4-1	few	NA	TRBJ1-5	CASSQDRRTEQNQPQHF	TGCGCCAGCAGCCAAGATCGGCGGACAGAGCAAAATCAGCCCCAGCATTTT
16	TRBV28	many	TRBD2	TRBJ2-7	CASSTAGLARDYEQYF	TGTGCCAGCAGTACGGCCGGACTAGCGAGAGATTACGAGCAGTACTTC
18	TRBV3-1	many	TRBD2	TRBJ2-3	CASSQTSNGLAGAATQYF	TGTGCCAGCAGCCAAACCAGTAACGGACTAGCGGGGGCAGCTACGCAGTATTTT
11	TRBV7-2	many	NA	TRBJ2-1	CASSKYNEQFF	TGTGCCAGCAGCAAGTACAATGAGCAGTTCTTC
14	TRBV14	many	NA	TRBJ2-7	CASSQVREGGEQYF	TGTGCCAGCAGCCAAGTCAGGGAGGGGGGCGAGCAGTACTTC
15	TRBV4-2	many	NA	TRBJ1-1	CASSQDRFPNTEAFF	TGTGCCAGCAGCCAAGATCGGTTCCCGAACACTGAAGCTTTCTTT
18	TRBV19	few	NA	TRBJ2-1	CASSIGRQLERSYNEQFF	TGTGCCAGTAGTATAGGCAGACAGCTAGAACGCTCCTACAATGAGCAGTTCTTC
15	TRBV29-1	few	NA	TRBJ1-1	CSVELATGVNTEAFF	TGCAGCGTTGAATTGGCTACAGGAGTTAACACTGAAGCTTTCTTT
14	TRBV20-1	NA	TRBD1	TRBJ2-2	CSARTGIGPGELFF	TGCAGTGCTCGGACAGGGATCGGCCCCGGGGAGCTGTTTTTT
15	TRBV5-5	NA	NA	TRBJ1-2	CASSRVRAAGYGYTF	TGTGCCAGCAGCCGGGTAAGGGCGGCGGGCTATGGCTACACCTTC
13	TRBV27	few	TRBD1	TRBJ1-1	CASSFSGGREAFF	TGTGCCAGCAGTTTTTCAGGGGGCCGAGAAGCTTTCTTT
15	TRBV12-5	NA	NA	TRBJ1-3	CASGLSLARGNTIYF	TGTGCTAGTGGTTTGAGTCTGGCCAGAGGAAACACCATATATTTT
15	TRBV5-5	many	NA	TRBJ2-2	CASSLSGGGTGELFF	TGTGCCAGCAGCTTGTCAGGGGGGGGCACCGGGGAGCTGTTTTTT
13	TRBV12-3/TRBV12-4	NA	NA	TRBJ2-1	CASRSQDVNEQFF	TGTGCCAGCAGGTCCCAGGACGTAAATGAGCAGTTCTTC
14	TRBV7-7	NA	TRBD1	TRBJ2-1	CASSLGTGLDEQFF	TGTGCTAGCAGCTTAGGGACAGGGTTGGATGAGCAGTTCTTC
15	TRBV6-5	few	NA	TRBJ1-1	CASSYSADRSLEAFF	TGTGCCAGCAGTTACTCAGCTGACAGGAGTCTTGAAGCTTTCTTT
16	TRBV12-3/TRBV12-4	few	TRBD2	TRBJ2-3	CASSLLAGGPTDTQYF	TGTGCCAGCAGTTTACTAGCGGGAGGGCCTACAGATACGCAGTATTTT
18	TRBV30	many	TRBD2	TRBJ2-1	CAWRGPRASGRDYNEQFF	TGTGCCTGGAGAGGGCCCCGGGCTAGCGGGAGAGACTACAATGAGCAGTTCTTC
14	TRBV6-1	NA	NA	TRBJ2-3	CASNDSPNSDTQYF	TGTGCCAGCAATGACTCCCCAAACTCGGATACGCAGTATTTT
17	TRBV14	many	TRBD1	TRBJ1-2	CASSQQTLRGRGHGYTF	TGTGCCAGCAGCCAACAAACCCTGAGGGGCAGGGGGCATGGCTACACCTTC
18	TRBV27	few	NA	TRBJ1-1	CASSLSGGGRQLNTEAFF	TGTGCCAGCAGTTTATCGGGAGGAGGGAGACAGTTGAACACTGAAGCTTTCTTT
15	TRBV5-1	many	NA	TRBJ2-7	CASSQGDPRTDEQYF	TGCGCCAGCAGCCAAGGGGACCCCCGAACCGACGAGCAGTACTTC
15	TRBV14	NA	NA	TRBJ1-2	CASSQGQDTYYGYTF	TGTGCCAGCAGCCAAGGCCAGGACACCTATTACGGCTACACCTTC
14	TRBV6-6	NA	TRBD2	TRBJ2-7	CASSYLAGIYEQYF	TGTGCCAGCAGTTACCTAGCGGGTATCTACGAGCAGTACTTC
13	TRBV18	few	NA	TRBJ2-1	CASSPGGRNEQFF	TGTGCCAGCTCACCTGGGGGGCGCAATGAGCAGTTCTTC
11	TRBV29-1	few	NA	TRBJ1-2	CSAGQSYGYTF	TGCAGCGCCGGACAGTCCTATGGCTACACCTTC
14	TRBV5-1	NA	NA	TRBJ2-5	CASSLGDLQETQYF	TGCGCCAGCAGCTTGGGAGACCTTCAAGAGACCCAGTACTTC
15	TRBV5-6	many	TRBD2	TRBJ2-1	CASSLSPAGGNEQFF	TGTGCCAGCAGCTTGTCTCCGGCGGGGGGTAATGAGCAGTTCTTC
15	TRBV6-5	many	TRBD1	TRBJ1-1	CASSELDRGLAEAFF	TGTGCCAGCAGTGAGCTTGACAGGGGGCTCGCTGAAGCTTTCTTT
14	TRBV2	NA	TRBD1	TRBJ2-7	CASSRDRGLYEQYF	TGTGCCAGCAGCCGGGACAGGGGGCTCTACGAGCAGTACTTC
17	TRBV7-8	NA	NA	TRBJ1-1	CASSSTTGLFGHTEAFF	TGTGCCAGCAGCTCGACTACAGGGCTCTTTGGGCACACTGAAGCTTTCTTT
16	TRBV9	NA	NA	TRBJ2-2	CASSVYQAANTGELFF	TGTGCCAGCAGCGTATATCAAGCGGCGAACACCGGGGAGCTGTTTTTT
16	TRBV20-1	few	TRBD2	TRBJ2-1	CSASYTGTSGTVEQFF	TGCAGTGCTTCCTACACCGGGACTAGCGGGACAGTTGAGCAGTTCTTC
13	TRBV20-1	many	NA	TRBJ1-4	CSARPRDFEKLFF	TGCAGTGCTAGACCCCGGGACTTTGAAAAACTGTTTTTT
14	TRBV20-1	NA	TRBD1	TRBJ2-3	CSARVPQGVDTQYF	TGCAGTGCTAGAGTCCCCCAGGGGGTGGATACGCAGTATTTT
17	TRBV4-1	many	NA	TRBJ2-7	CASSRLASTRGSYEQYF	TGCGCCAGCAGCCGGCTAGCGTCTACCCGGGGCAGCTACGAGCAGTACTTC
12	TRBV7-2	many	NA	TRBJ2-3	CASSRSGTSKYF	TGTGCCAGCAGCCGGTCGGGGACGTCCAAGTATTTT
16	TRBV20-1	many	TRBD2	TRBJ2-3	CSLRTSGRGGYDTQYF	TGCAGTCTCCGGACTAGCGGGAGGGGCGGGTATGATACGCAGTATTTT